This T cell receptor beta chain was sequenced for a study of T cells after yellow fever vaccination. Study-wide findings and caveats: It was the secondary response that reached its peak faster, day 5 versus 15, but it was weaker. A small share of clonotypes appeared in both CD4 and CD8 compartments.

This clonotype was observed a few times. Its specificity is unknown. The germline V gene encodes CDR1 MGHRA and CDR2 YSYEKL. V lost 4 bases to trimming and J lost 2 bases, with 21 bases between them. The CDR3 length is 18 residues. Template switching with 5'RACE generated the TCR cDNA and added a universal primer site and UMIs. Each CDR3 protein is one row after TCRdb ran MiXCR on the 5' RACE reads. The sample includes approximately 340,000 distinct CDR3 sequences, 8.7% of them seen just once. This receptor was identified in a man younger than 30 who received the YFV17D yellow fever vaccine. Sequenced material: PBMCs, taken on the day of the first yellow fever vaccination. This chain connects TRBV4-1 to TRBJ2-1; perhaps TRBD1 as D (5 bases). CDR3 protein: CASSLKGWVDPTYNEQFF. CDR3 nucleotide sequence: TGCGCCAGCAGCCTAAAGGGGTGGGTGGACCCTACCTACAATGAGCAGTTCTTC.